This section outlines one T cell receptor (beta chain) sequence together with its context. CDR1 is KGHSH and CDR2 is LQKENI in the germline V gene. The ends were cut back, 6 bases at V and 1 base at J, with 12 bases in the middle. The CDR3 is 14 amino acids. This entry belongs to a study of T cell responses to AZD1222 COVID-19 vaccine. Sequencing used immunoSEQ multiplex PCR; TCRdb keeps in-frame clones, though not all of them. The sample lists approximately 100,000 clones; 85% to 90% were seen once. The source is an adult who received the AZD1222 COVID-19 vaccine. The genes are TRBV18 and TRBJ1-1; D unclear. The sequences come from peripheral blood, collected 28 days after the second AZD1222 dose. The CDR3 bases are TGTGCCAGCTCCCCGGATATGGGGAACACTGAAGCTTTCTTT. Translating it yields CASSPDMGNTEAFF.